The present T cell receptor (beta chain) was sequenced within a study of technical replicates of blood from a few donors. Sequencing was performed with immunoSEQ multiplex PCR; in TCRdb, only in-frame clones are kept and a portion is missing. Of around 80,000 clones detected, 90% to 97% appear once; the ten largest clones hold 0.3% to 0.35%. Germline loops: CDR1 SSHAT, CDR2 FNYEAQ (reference sequence). The CDR3 sequence is 18 residues long. For this clone: The germline gene is not matched at one end of the junction; a read error may be the cause.

The source of this sequence is a human donor in good health. This chain connects TRBV7-7 to TRBJ2-5, with 10 bases lining up with TRBD2. The material sequenced was T cells isolated from PBMCs. The CDR3 bases are TGTGCTAGCAGCTTACTTGGCGGGACTAGCGACTTGCAAGAGACCCAGTACTTC. Residues: CASSLLGGTSDLQETQYF.